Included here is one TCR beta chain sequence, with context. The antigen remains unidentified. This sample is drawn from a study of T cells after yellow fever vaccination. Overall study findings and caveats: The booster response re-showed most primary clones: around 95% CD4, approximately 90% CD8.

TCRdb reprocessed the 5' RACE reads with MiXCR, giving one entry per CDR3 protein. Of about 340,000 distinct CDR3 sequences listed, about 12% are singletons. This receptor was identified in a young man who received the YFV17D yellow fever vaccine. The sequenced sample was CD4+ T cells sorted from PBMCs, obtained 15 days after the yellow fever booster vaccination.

The CDR3 DNA is TGTGCCAGCTTCCAGGAGAACACCGGGGAGCTGTTTTTT. As protein: CASFQENTGELFF. J is TRBJ2-2 and V is TRBV12-3 or TRBV12-4, with no clear D. Trimming stripped 8 bases from V and 1 base from J, with 8 bases between. CDR3 length: 13 residues.